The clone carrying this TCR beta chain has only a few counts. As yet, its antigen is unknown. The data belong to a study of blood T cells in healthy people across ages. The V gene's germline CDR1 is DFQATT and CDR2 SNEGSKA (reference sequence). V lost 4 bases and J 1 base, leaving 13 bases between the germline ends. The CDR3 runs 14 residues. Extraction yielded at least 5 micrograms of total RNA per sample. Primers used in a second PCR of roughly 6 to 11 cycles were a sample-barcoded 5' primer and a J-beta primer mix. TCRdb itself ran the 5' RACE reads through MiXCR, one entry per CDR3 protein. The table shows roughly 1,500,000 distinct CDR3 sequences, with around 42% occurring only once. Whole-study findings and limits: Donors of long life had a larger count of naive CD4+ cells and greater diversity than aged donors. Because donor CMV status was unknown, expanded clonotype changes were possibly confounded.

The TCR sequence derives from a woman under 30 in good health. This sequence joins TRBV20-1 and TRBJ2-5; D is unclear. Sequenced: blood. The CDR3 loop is CSATAATTQETQYF. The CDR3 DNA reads TGCAGTGCTACCGCCGCGACGACCCAAGAGACCCAGTACTTC.